This T cell receptor (beta chain) was captured in a study of cytomegalovirus exposure and HLA in healthy donors. The PCR contained 60 Vbeta and 13 Jbeta primers. Sequencing was performed with immunoSEQ multiplex PCR; in TCRdb, only in-frame clones are kept and a portion is missing. The sample includes 100,000 or so clones, roughly two thirds seen only once; the top ten take under 4.5%. This clone was observed a handful of times. Germline-derived CDR1 and CDR2 are MDHEN and SYDVKM. The CDR3 totals 16 residues. The V gene lost 7 bases and the J gene lost 5 bases, with 21 bases spanning the gap. Sequenced: PBMCs. The genes are TRBV28 and TRBJ1-5; D might be TRBD1 (6 bases). This TCR was recovered from a middle-aged man in good health and CMV-seronegative. CDR3 region: CASTTLSYRVHQPQHF. In DNA form, the CDR3 reads TGTGCCAGCACCACGCTATCGTACAGGGTCCATCAGCCCCAGCATTTT.